This T cell receptor beta chain derives from a study of shared clonotypes between healthy human individuals. In the study overall: Used for every donor were three CD4 naive, three CD4 memory, two CD8 naive and one CD8 memory plate.

Only in-frame clones appear in the TCRdb table, and some are missing; sequencing was by immunoSEQ multiplex PCR. The table lists roughly 700,000 clones, over 65% of them singletons. The study separated CD4+ cells into CD45RA+ naive and CD45RA-negative memory subsets. Study-wide results and caveats: Expectations were that clonotype sharing among donors would be affected by sequencing depth.

Of note for this clone: What it recognizes is unknown.

The clonotype was recovered from a woman aged 25 to 45 in good health. Sequencing was performed on memory CD4+ T cells sorted from blood. Sample subset: CD45RA-negative fraction.

This CDR3 reads CASYPHWEGAIHGYTF. DNA for the CDR3: TGTGCCAGCTATCCCCATTGGGAGGGGGCGATACACGGCTACACCTTC. The rearrangement uses TRBV28 and TRBJ1-2, with 7 positions matching TRBD1. J gave up 8 bases and V 8 bases, and 20 bases lay outside the gene matches. The CDR3 runs to 16 residues. Germline-derived CDR1 and CDR2 are MDHEN and SYDVKM.